This TCR beta chain emerged from a study of beta chain features in type 1 diabetes. Study as a whole: Similarity in age, gender and cell yields was seen between patients and healthy donors. Study results and limitations: Moderate yet significant TCRB CDR3 shortening was seen in Type 1 diabetes patients in all four CD4+ subsets. Overrepresentation of cells with high TCR expression could result from cDNA sequencing. Lower insertion and higher deletion counts appeared at VDJ junctions in type 1 diabetes patients.

This CDR3 comprises 14 residues. J gave up 8 bases and V 7 bases, and 9 bases lay outside the gene matches. CDR1 and CDR2 from the germline V gene are SGDLS and YYNGEE. The study reverse transcribed the entire isolated RNA, so it sequenced expressed TCRB transcripts. Using immunoSEQ multiplex PCR, the repertoire was profiled, and TCRdb retains in-frame clones only, with some absent. The sample consists of 250,000 to 350,000 clones, 14% of them appearing once. Comments on this clone: Its antigen is not identified.

Markers CD45RO/CCR7/CD25/CD127/CD95/CD27 served to sort CD4+ naive, central memory, regulatory and stem cell-like memory cells. The chain uses TRBV9 and TRBJ2-1; 10 bases are shared with TRBD2. The receptor was isolated from a man aged 30 to 39 with type 1 diabetes. Sequencing input: naive CD4+ T cells from blood. The CDR3 bases are TGTGCCAGCGGCTCTAGCGGGAGCCCATATGAGCAGTTCTTC. As protein: CASGSSGSPYEQFF.